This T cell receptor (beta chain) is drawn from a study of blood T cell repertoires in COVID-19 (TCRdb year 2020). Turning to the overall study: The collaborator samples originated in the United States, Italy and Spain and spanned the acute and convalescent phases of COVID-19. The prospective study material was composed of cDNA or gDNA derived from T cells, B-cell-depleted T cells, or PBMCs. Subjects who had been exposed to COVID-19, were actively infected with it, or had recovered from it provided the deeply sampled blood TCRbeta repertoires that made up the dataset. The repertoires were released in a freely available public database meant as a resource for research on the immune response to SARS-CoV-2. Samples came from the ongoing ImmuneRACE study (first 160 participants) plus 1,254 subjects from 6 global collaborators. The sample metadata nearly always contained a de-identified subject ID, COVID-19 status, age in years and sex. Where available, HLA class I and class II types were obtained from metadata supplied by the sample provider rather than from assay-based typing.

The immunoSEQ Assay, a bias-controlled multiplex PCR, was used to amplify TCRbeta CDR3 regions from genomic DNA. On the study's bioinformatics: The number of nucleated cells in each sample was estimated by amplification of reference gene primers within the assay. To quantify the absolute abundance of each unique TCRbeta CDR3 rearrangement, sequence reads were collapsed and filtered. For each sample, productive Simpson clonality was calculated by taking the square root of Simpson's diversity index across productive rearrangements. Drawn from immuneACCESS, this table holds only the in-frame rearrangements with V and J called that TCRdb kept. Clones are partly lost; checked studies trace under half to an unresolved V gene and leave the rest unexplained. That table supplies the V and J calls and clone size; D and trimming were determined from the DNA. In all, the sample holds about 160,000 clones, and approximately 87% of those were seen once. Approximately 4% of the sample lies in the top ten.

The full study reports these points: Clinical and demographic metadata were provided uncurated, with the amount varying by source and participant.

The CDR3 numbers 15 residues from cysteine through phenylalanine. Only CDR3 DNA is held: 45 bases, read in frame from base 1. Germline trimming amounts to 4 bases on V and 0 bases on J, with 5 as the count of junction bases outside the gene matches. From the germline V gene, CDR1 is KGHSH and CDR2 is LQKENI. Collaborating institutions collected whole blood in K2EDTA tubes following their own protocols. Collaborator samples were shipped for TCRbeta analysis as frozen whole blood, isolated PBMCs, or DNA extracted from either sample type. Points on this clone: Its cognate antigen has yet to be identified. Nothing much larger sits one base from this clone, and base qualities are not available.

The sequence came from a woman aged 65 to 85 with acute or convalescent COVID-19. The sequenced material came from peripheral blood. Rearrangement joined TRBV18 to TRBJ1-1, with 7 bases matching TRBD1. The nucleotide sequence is TGTGCCAGCTCACGAGAGGGACAGTTGAACACTGAAGCTTTCTTT. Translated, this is CASSREGQLNTEAFF.